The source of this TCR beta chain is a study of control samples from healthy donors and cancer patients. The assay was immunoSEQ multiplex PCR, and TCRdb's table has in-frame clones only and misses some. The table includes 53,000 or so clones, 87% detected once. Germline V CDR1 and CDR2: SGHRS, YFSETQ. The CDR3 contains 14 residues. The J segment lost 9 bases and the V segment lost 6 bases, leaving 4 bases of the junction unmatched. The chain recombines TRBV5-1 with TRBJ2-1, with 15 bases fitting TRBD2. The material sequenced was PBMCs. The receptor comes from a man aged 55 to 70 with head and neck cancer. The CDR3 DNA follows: TGCGCCAGCACCCGGACTAGCGGGGGGGGTGAGCAGTTCTTC. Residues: CASTRTSGGGEQFF.